This T cell receptor beta chain was found in a study of OX40 agonist ivuxolimab in advanced cancers. Looking at the study overall: As their treatment, patients were administered ivuxolimab, an agonistic anti-OX40 (CD134) antibody. Recorded diagnoses for dose-escalation patients were hepatocellular carcinoma, melanoma, renal cell or head and neck cancer.

General study findings and limits: Among the lowest peripheral clonal expansion occurred in 0.1-3.0 mg/kg partial responders. Dose levels from 0.1 to 3.0 mg/kg saw CD4+ and CD8+ blood T cells expand clonally by week 6.

Repertoires were generated with immunoSEQ multiplex PCR, while TCRdb's copy carries only in-frame clones and drops some. The table has roughly 82,000 clones, roughly 80% seen once; the top ten hold approximately 0.78%. The CDR3 is 16 residues long. In germline, CDR1 is LGHNA, CDR2 YSLEER. With 1 base removed from V and 7 bases from J, the gap between germline ends came to 16 bases. Turning to this clone: Its antigen is unknown.

The chain recombines TRBV4-3 with TRBJ1-4; D is uncertain. The clonotype was recovered from an adult with an advanced solid tumor such as melanoma, head and neck, liver or kidney cancer. The sequencing used CD4+ or CD8+ T cells sorted from blood, collected in a trial of the OX40 agonist ivuxolimab. CDR3 region: CASSQGRWVTPEKLFF. CDR3 in DNA: TGCGCCAGCAGCCAAGGGAGGTGGGTAACCCCTGAAAAACTGTTTTTT.